Below, 2 T cell receptor beta chains from the same sample are listed, as sequenced in a study of blood T cell repertoires in COVID-19. Sequencing used immunoSEQ multiplex PCR; TCRdb keeps in-frame clones, though not all of them. The sample lists about 160,000 clones, approximately 82% seen once, with about 10% in the top ten. The specimen was peripheral blood. These receptors all come from a woman of 80 years or more with active or convalescent COVID-19.

The chain links TRBV5-6 to TRBJ1-2, with D unclear. Germline lookup yields CDR1 SGHDT and CDR2 YYEEEE. V lost 2 bases and J 4 bases, leaving 12 bases between the germline ends. The CDR3 has 14 amino acids. DNA of the CDR3: TGTGCCAGCAGCTTACTAGGGTTTGGCTATGGCTACACCTTC. Its translation is CASSLLGFGYGYTF.

The V and J genes are TRBV27 and TRBJ2-7; D is possibly TRBD2 (6 bases). Germline CDR1 and CDR2: MNHEY and SMNVEV (reference sequence). The V end lost 6 bases, the J end lost 7 bases, and 22 bases lay between the germline ends. The CDR3 runs to 15 residues. CDR3 loop: CASRPAAGSPREQYF. The CDR3 region has the DNA TGTGCCAGCAGACCAGCCGCGGGATCCCCTCGGGAGCAGTACTTC.